These T cell receptor beta chains were read from a single sample in a study of CD8+ T cells in alopecia areata. The data were produced by immunoSEQ multiplex PCR, yet TCRdb's version contains in-frame clones alone and is incomplete. The repertoire includes about 120,000 clones, more than 45% of them detected once, and roughly 0.45% sits in the top ten. The sample was CD4+ T cells sorted from blood, taken at week 4, from a patient treated with tofacitinib. The receptor set was obtained from a human donor with alopecia areata. The CDR3 runs from the conserved cysteine through the conserved F or W. Fields, in order: V gene, D gene, clone size, J gene, CDR3 protein, CDR3 DNA. A D gene is named only where the DNA matches it firmly. Clone size is not always given. Where it is, it says once, few, many or a class for expanded clones.

V: TRBV6-1; D: .; size: .; J: TRBJ2-4; CDR3: CASSGRSEGAKNIQYF; DNA: TGTGCCAGCAGTGGACGTTCAGAGGGGGCCAAAAACATTCAGTACTTC
V: TRBV29-1; D: TRBD2; size: .; J: TRBJ2-7; CDR3: CSVGLAGDGEQYF; DNA: TGCAGCGTTGGACTAGCGGGGGACGGGGAGCAGTACTTC
V: TRBV29-1; D: .; size: .; J: TRBJ1-2; CDR3: CSVVGRVSNYGYTF; DNA: TGCAGCGTTGTGGGCAGGGTTTCCAACTATGGCTACACCTTC
V: TRBV29-1; D: .; size: .; J: TRBJ1-1; CDR3: CSVIRGGRRTEAFF; DNA: TGCAGCGTCATTCGGGGGGGGCGCAGAACTGAAGCTTTCTTT
V: TRBV7-8; D: .; size: few; J: TRBJ1-5; CDR3: CASSAGRGNQPQHF; DNA: TGTGCCAGCAGCGCGGGACGGGGCAATCAGCCCCAGCATTTT
V: TRBV6-1; D: .; size: .; J: TRBJ1-5; CDR3: CASSKDALYNQPQHF; DNA: TGTGCCAGCAGTAAAGACGCACTATACAATCAGCCCCAGCATTTT
V: TRBV15; D: .; size: .; J: TRBJ2-2; CDR3: CATSNAYTGELFF; DNA: TGTGCCACCAGCAATGCGTACACCGGGGAGCTGTTTTTT
V: TRBV7-7; D: .; size: few; J: TRBJ2-5; CDR3: CASTLSPQGLGETQYF; DNA: TGTGCTAGCACCTTAAGTCCCCAGGGTCTGGGGGAGACCCAGTACTTC
V: TRBV2; D: TRBD2; size: .; J: TRBJ2-3; CDR3: CASNPTGTSSTDTQYF; DNA: TGTGCCAGCAACCCAACCGGGACTAGCAGCACAGATACGCAGTATTTT
V: TRBV27; D: TRBD1; size: .; J: TRBJ1-4; CDR3: CASSLSAQGKKLFF; DNA: TGTGCCAGCAGTTTATCGGCACAGGGGAAAAAACTGTTTTTT
V: TRBV29-1; D: .; size: .; J: TRBJ2-7; CDR3: CSVGTPAKEQYF; DNA: TGCAGCGTAGGGACGCCCGCAAAGGAGCAGTACTTC
V: TRBV29-1; D: TRBD1; size: .; J: TRBJ1-1; CDR3: CSVVRQGRRTEAFF; DNA: TGCAGCGTTGTTCGACAGGGGCGAAGGACTGAAGCTTTCTTT
V: TRBV7-9; D: .; size: many; J: TRBJ2-1; CDR3: CASSLDRVQFF; DNA: TGTGCCAGCAGCTTAGATAGGGTGCAGTTCTTC
V: TRBV19; D: TRBD2; size: .; J: TRBJ2-1; CDR3: CASSTLGGGPEQFF; DNA: TGTGCCAGTAGTACTCTGGGGGGAGGGCCTGAGCAGTTCTTC
V: TRBV7-2; D: TRBD1; size: .; J: TRBJ2-7; CDR3: CASSPGQGYEQYF; DNA: TGTGCCAGCAGCCCCGGACAGGGCTACGAGCAGTACTTC
V: TRBV5-4; D: .; size: few; J: TRBJ2-1; CDR3: CASSLDLIPGNEQFF; DNA: TGTGCCAGCAGCTTGGACCTTATCCCAGGGAATGAGCAGTTCTTC
V: TRBV29-1; D: .; size: few; J: TRBJ2-3; CDR3: CSVYLWGDTQYF; DNA: TGCAGCGTCTACTTATGGGGAGATACGCAGTATTTT
V: TRBV6-5; D: TRBD2; size: .; J: TRBJ2-7; CDR3: CASKRILAGVGEQYF; DNA: TGTGCCAGCAAGCGGATACTGGCGGGAGTGGGGGAGCAGTACTTC
V: TRBV29-1; D: .; size: few; J: TRBJ2-3; CDR3: CSVGDGAQYF; DNA: TGCAGCGTGGGGGACGGGGCGCAGTATTTT
V: TRBV9; D: .; size: .; J: TRBJ2-7; CDR3: CASSVQGEFTYEQYF; DNA: TGTGCCAGCAGCGTCCAGGGAGAATTTACCTACGAGCAGTACTTC
V: TRBV5-1; D: .; size: .; J: TRBJ1-4; CDR3: CASSLAAGMSEKLFF; DNA: TGCGCCAGCAGCTTGGCCGCGGGAATGAGTGAAAAACTGTTTTTT
V: TRBV6-5; D: .; size: .; J: TRBJ2-7; CDR3: CASSLGAGRYEQYF; DNA: TGTGCCAGCAGCCTGGGGGCAGGGAGATACGAGCAGTACTTC
V: TRBV6-6; D: .; size: few; J: TRBJ1-5; CDR3: CASREGSNQPQHF; DNA: TGTGCCAGCAGGGAGGGAAGCAATCAGCCCCAGCATTTT
V: TRBV4-1; D: .; size: .; J: TRBJ1-2; CDR3: CASSQGRSSFYGYTF; DNA: TGCGCCAGCAGCCAAGGACGGTCTTCTTTCTATGGCTACACCTTC
V: TRBV2; D: .; size: once; J: TRBJ1-5; CDR3: CASSRNTGIGQPQHF; DNA: TGTGCCAGCAGCAGGAATACAGGAATCGGACAGCCCCAGCATTTT
V: TRBV27; D: .; size: .; J: TRBJ2-5; CDR3: CATRGAAQETQYF; DNA: TGTGCCACTCGGGGGGCAGCTCAAGAGACCCAGTACTTC
V: TRBV4-2; D: TRBD1; size: .; J: TRBJ2-1; CDR3: CASSQGQGFGEQFF; DNA: TGTGCCAGCAGCCAAGGACAGGGCTTTGGTGAGCAGTTCTTC
V: TRBV30; D: .; size: .; J: TRBJ1-1; CDR3: CAWKGQGEAFF; DNA: TGTGCCTGGAAAGGGCAGGGAGAAGCTTTCTTT
V: TRBV30; D: TRBD1; size: .; J: TRBJ1-2; CDR3: CAWSNPGQGDNGYTF; DNA: TGTGCCTGGAGCAACCCGGGACAGGGGGATAATGGCTACACCTTC
V: TRBV11-2; D: .; size: .; J: TRBJ2-3; CDR3: CASSSADTQYF; DNA: TGTGCCAGCAGCTCAGCAGATACGCAGTATTTT
V: TRBV9; D: .; size: few; J: TRBJ1-1; CDR3: CASSVDVSQEAFF; DNA: TGTGCCAGCAGCGTAGATGTCAGCCAAGAGGCTTTCTTT
V: TRBV29-1; D: .; size: .; J: TRBJ1-3; CDR3: CSVEGHIAGNTIYF; DNA: TGCAGCGTTGAAGGTCACATCGCTGGAAACACCATATATTTT
V: TRBV6-5; D: .; size: .; J: TRBJ1-1; CDR3: CASSYLQVPNTEAFF; DNA: TGTGCCAGCAGTTACTTGCAGGTCCCTAACACTGAAGCTTTCTTT
V: TRBV29-1; D: TRBD1; size: .; J: TRBJ2-1; CDR3: CSVGDRMYNEQFF; DNA: TGCAGCGTTGGGGACAGGATGTACAATGAGCAGTTCTTC
V: TRBV11-2; D: .; size: .; J: TRBJ1-2; CDR3: CASPRGSTNYGYTF; DNA: TGTGCCAGCCCCCGGGGCAGTACTAACTATGGCTACACCTTC
V: TRBV7-3; D: .; size: .; J: TRBJ2-7; CDR3: CASSLQADYEQYF; DNA: TGTGCCAGCAGCCTCCAGGCGGACTACGAGCAGTACTTC
V: TRBV25-1; D: TRBD2; size: few; J: TRBJ2-2; CDR3: CASSDSTGTSWTGELFF; DNA: TGTGCCAGCAGTGACAGTACCGGGACTAGTTGGACCGGGGAGCTGTTTTTT
V: TRBV30; D: .; size: .; J: TRBJ1-6; CDR3: CAWSVFLGPLHF; DNA: TGTGCCTGGAGTGTATTCCTCGGACCCCTCCACTTT
V: TRBV7-2; D: TRBD2; size: .; J: TRBJ2-3; CDR3: CASSISGGAADTQYF; DNA: TGTGCCAGCAGCATTAGCGGGGGGGCCGCGGATACGCAGTATTTT
V: TRBV11-2; D: TRBD1; size: once; J: TRBJ2-5; CDR3: CASSPGQGARQETQYF; DNA: TGTGCCAGCAGCCCAGGACAGGGGGCAAGACAAGAGACCCAGTACTTC
V: TRBV30; D: .; size: .; J: TRBJ1-2; CDR3: CAGSPLGYGYTF; DNA: TGTGCCGGGAGCCCTTTGGGCTATGGCTACACCTTC
V: TRBV30; D: TRBD1; size: few; J: TRBJ2-7; CDR3: CAWSPNETGGEQYF; DNA: TGTGCCTGGAGTCCTAATGAGACAGGGGGCGAGCAGTACTTC
V: TRBV25-1; D: .; size: .; J: TRBJ2-2; CDR3: CASSEDFTGELFF; DNA: TGTGCCAGCAGTGAAGACTTCACCGGGGAGCTGTTTTTT
V: TRBV25-1; D: TRBD1; size: .; J: TRBJ2-7; CDR3: CASSESSTGAHEQYF; DNA: TGTGCCAGCAGTGAATCCTCGACAGGGGCCCACGAGCAGTACTTC
V: TRBV6-5; D: TRBD2; size: few; J: TRBJ2-7; CDR3: CASSSPGLATYEQYF; DNA: TGTGCCAGCAGTTCCCCGGGACTAGCGACCTACGAGCAGTACTTC
V: TRBV9; D: .; size: .; J: TRBJ2-1; CDR3: CASSVQSAGEQFF; DNA: TGTGCCAGCAGCGTACAATCTGCGGGTGAGCAGTTCTTC
V: TRBV5-4; D: .; size: .; J: TRBJ2-2; CDR3: CASSLGVLFF; DNA: TGTGCCAGCAGCTTGGGCGTGCTGTTTTTT
V: TRBV30; D: .; size: .; J: TRBJ1-1; CDR3: CAWSLPRNEAFF; DNA: TGTGCCTGGAGTCTGCCCAGGAACGAAGCTTTCTTT
V: TRBV29-1; D: .; size: few; J: TRBJ2-1; CDR3: CSVSRLAYNEQFF; DNA: TGCAGCGTTTCCCGACTAGCCTACAATGAGCAGTTCTTC
V: TRBV29-1; D: .; size: few; J: TRBJ1-2; CDR3: CSVTGWGNYGYTF; DNA: TGCAGCGTTACAGGGTGGGGTAACTATGGCTACACCTTC
V: TRBV28; D: .; size: .; J: TRBJ2-6; CDR3: CASSSDGAGANVLTF; DNA: TGTGCCAGCAGCTCCGATGGGGCTGGGGCCAACGTCCTGACTTTC
V: TRBV28; D: .; size: few; J: TRBJ2-3; CDR3: CASTRRSDTQYF; DNA: TGTGCCAGCACCCGCAGGTCGGATACGCAGTATTTT
V: TRBV30; D: .; size: few; J: TRBJ2-3; CDR3: CAWRGLTDTQYF; DNA: TGTGCCTGGCGCGGGCTCACAGATACGCAGTATTTT
V: TRBV7-9; D: .; size: few; J: TRBJ2-1; CDR3: CASSSPTTRDEQFF; DNA: TGTGCCAGCAGCTCGCCAACCACTAGGGATGAGCAGTTCTTC
V: TRBV29-1; D: .; size: .; J: TRBJ1-2; CDR3: CSVARGGGGYTF; DNA: TGCAGCGTTGCCAGGGGAGGTGGCGGCTACACCTTC